The subject of this entry is one T cell receptor beta chain. No antigen is known for it. This sample is drawn from a study of PD-L1 blockade in urothelial cancer. Study details: Analyses were performed on blood at 3 weeks after treatment start (the second dose) and at 6 weeks. Median blood clonality was roughly 0.072, with tens of thousands of unique TCRs. Whole-study results and caveats: Enhanced expansion of tumor-associated blood clones at 3 weeks characterized durable-benefit patients.

TCR analog templates of synthetic origin were spiked into each PCR. Produced via immunoSEQ multiplex PCR; TCRdb's table is partial and in-frame only. The repertoire holds around 27,000 clones, 75% to 90% seen once, with around 1.9% in the top ten. This receptor was identified in a man aged 45-65 years with urothelial cancer. Specimen: PBMCs, collected around atezolizumab (anti-PD-L1) treatment.

CDR3 sequence: CASSLQGTEAFF. The CDR3 coding sequence is TGTGCCAGCAGTCTACAGGGGACTGAAGCTTTCTTT. V is TRBV28 and J is TRBJ1-1; 7 bases fit TRBD1. CDR1 MDHEN and CDR2 SYDVKM come from the germline V gene. The V gene end was trimmed by 5 bases and the J gene end by 5 bases; junction bases not matched to a gene: 2. The CDR3 runs to 12 residues.